Sequencing of this T cell receptor beta chain was carried out in a study of blood T cell repertoires in COVID-19. About the research overall: Sources were T cells, B-cell-depleted T cells, or PBMCs; the material itself was cDNA or gDNA.

Study processing details: Amplification of reference gene primers provided the estimated nucleated cell counts. Generated by immunoSEQ multiplex PCR, the TCRdb table keeps only in-frame clones and is missing some. V and J calls plus clone size are reproduced from that table; the DNA served to infer D and trimming. The data contain fewer than 400,000 clones, over 90% of them seen just once; the ten biggest clones take up around 4.2%. The CDR3 runs 18 residues. Trimming removed 4 bases from V and 3 bases from J; junction bases left unmatched: 8. Germline assignment: CDR1 LNHDA and CDR2 SQIVND (reference sequence). Cohorts were determined from participant-reported clinical history.

Sequences were obtained from PBMCs or T cells enriched from blood (not recorded which). The TCR originated in a woman younger than 45 who had been exposed to COVID-19. This chain connects TRBV19 to TRBJ2-3; TRBD2 matches 15 bases. Here the CDR3 DNA reads TGTGCCAGTAGTACGGGACTAGCGGGGGGCTCGCAAACAGATACGCAGTATTTT. It specifies CASSTGLAGGSQTDTQYF.